This T cell receptor (beta chain) was identified in a study of blood T cells in healthy people across ages (dated by TCRdb to between 2015 and 2016). Background on the whole study: Template switching captured roughly one uniquely barcoded TCR beta cDNA molecule per two T cells in model experiments. Donors were grouped into four age groups: young (average approximately 16 years), middle-aged (39), aged (around 60) and long-lived (just over 80). To track age-related changes in TCR beta repertoire diversity, the study relied on deep sequencing normalized with unique cDNA molecular identifiers. Using the same blood draw, the study looked at two additional independent replicas of 1 million unique cDNA reads for two donors, one aged 18 to 30 and the other aged 80 or older. On the study overall, not on this receptor specifically: Conclusive comparison of naive and antigen-experienced compartments was prevented by the profiling of bulk unsorted PBMCs. Compared with the aged group, more naive CD4+ T cells, fewer expanded clones and increased TCR diversity were shown by the long-lived group, suggesting age selection. Observed TCR beta diversity per million T cells fell roughly linearly with age, and a significant reduction was already apparent by age approximately 40. Because the CMV infection status of the donors was unknown, age-related changes in expanded clonotypes may potentially have been confounded. There was a strong correlation between observed TCR beta diversity and the percentage of naive T cells measured by flow cytometry. Estimates of total diversity based on one million sequenced T cells were regarded as lower bounds and as underestimates.

Library preparation used 5' RACE. The listed sequencing device is Illumina HiSeq 2500. A second PCR of about 6 to 11 cycles was performed with a sample-barcoded 5' primer and a J-beta primer mix. A template-switch 5' adaptor carrying 12 random nucleotides introduced a unique molecular identifier onto each TCR beta cDNA molecule. At least 2.5 million CDR3-containing paired-end reads were obtained from each sample. First-strand cDNA was synthesized from all RNA with the Mint cDNA synthesis kit, primed by a TRBC-specific oligonucleotide. All cDNA was treated with uracil-DNA glycosylase and then went through a first 18-cycle PCR with the universal primers M1SS and BC2_uni_R. The authors processed their data as follows. For normalization, 1 million high-quality reads, each with a distinct molecular identifier, were randomly selected from each sample. Reads sharing molecular identifiers were discarded rather than binned into consensus sequences. MiTCR, run with a Q25 quality threshold and the strictest error-elimination algorithm, handled CDR3 identification, clonotype clustering and error correction. Lower-bound total TCR beta diversity was estimated with a nonparametric unseen species model using Euler transformation. TCRdb reprocessed the public reads (quality trimming at Q25 with fastp, clone calling with MiXCR) and kept in-frame beta chains. CDR3 protein duplicates are merged, each entry listing the most common genes and DNA. These V and J calls are TCRdb output, not the study's own analysis. This sample holds about 540,000 distinct CDR3 sequences; approximately 25% were observed only once. Together, the top ten hold 8.7% of the sample.

There are a few counts of this clonotype. It lacks a known antigen. There are no base qualities to consult, and no much larger clone falls within one base. The 35 to 40 donors, aged 6 to 90 years, were systemically healthy Caucasian individuals from Russia. Each donor gave 8 to 10 milliliters of peripheral blood, collected into EDTA-treated Vacutainer tubes. Ficoll-Paque density-gradient centrifugation was used to isolate PBMCs, with at least 6.5 million per sample. Trizol reagent was used to extract total RNA from PBMCs, with at least 5.5 micrograms per sample. The percentages of naive CD45RAhigh/CD27high T cells were determined by flow cytometry on a PBMC aliquot from every donor. CDR1 and CDR2 were assigned from the germline V gene as SGHRS and YFSETQ. V is clipped by 1 base and J by 0 bases, and the sequence between their germline boundaries is 12 bases long. From its cysteine to its phenylalanine, the CDR3 spans 16 amino acids. Just the 48-base CDR3 DNA is kept, in frame starting at base 1.

This sample also belongs to another study, concerning T cells of mothers and their children. That second report states: Nine systemically healthy Caucasian individuals served as donors, namely three mothers together with their six children. cDNA synthesis consumed the entire amount of extracted RNA, loaded at roughly 1.5 ug RNA in each 15 ul reaction. In the second PCR, the M1S primer introduced both the sample barcodes and 2-4 random nucleotides. Over 9 million TCR beta CDR3 reads were obtained for each mother, and millions of reads were obtained for each child. Thymic selection similarly shapes TCR recombination output in related and unrelated pairs, with minor effect from inherited differences. Normalized repertoire overlap was always slightly but never significantly higher in related than unrelated mother-child pairs. No persistent microchimeric T cell clones were found, with a detection sensitivity of roughly 100 clones per million clonotypes. Deep NGS was used in the study to compare the TCR beta repertoires of mothers and children and to look for features that separate related mother-child pairs from unrelated individuals. Mothers averaged approximately 41 +/- 4 years of age and children averaged roughly 11 +/- 4 years. After adapter ligation with NEBNext reagents, the libraries were sequenced on Illumina HiSeq 2000 with 100+100 nt paired-end reads. Mother and child libraries were prepared a month apart and sequenced in separate runs to prevent cross-contamination. Each donor had between roughly 450,000 and 2,100,000 distinct TCR beta clonotypes identified. Naive TCR beta clonotypes were estimated from low-frequency clonotypes matched to each donor's FACS-determined naive share, without sorting.

This sequence uses TRBV5-1 and TRBJ2-3, and TRBD2 may be the D gene, going by 7 matching bases. The sample taken for sequencing was blood. The origin of this receptor is a boy younger than 18 in good health. The nucleotide sequence is given as TGCGCCAGCAGCTTGCCGGGGGGCCCAAGCACAGATACGCAGTATTTT. Translation gives CASSLPGGPSTDTQYF.